The present T cell receptor beta chain was sequenced within a study of CD8+ T cells in alopecia areata. General study findings and limits: Normal skin's resident alphabeta T cells are also sequenced in scalp samples.

This CDR3 has 16 amino acids. Germline CDR1 SQVTM, CDR2 ANQGSEA. Trimming stripped 1 base from V and 0 bases from J, with 13 bases between. A note on this clone: Its antigen is undetermined.

Individuals with alopecia areata gave both lesional scalp punch biopsies and peripheral blood for collection. A FACSAria was used to sort CD4+ and CD8+ T cells. These cells came from PBMCs. After isolation, RNA underwent reverse transcription to generate cDNA as the sequencing template. Assay used: immunoSEQ multiplex PCR; TCRdb lists only in-frame clones, some missing. The sample comprises approximately 98,000 clones, approximately 61% of which are singletons, and 20% to 25% rests with the top ten. This TCR derives from a human donor with alopecia areata. The chain has TRBV29-1 and TRBJ2-1; D gene unclear. Sequencing was done on a sample of NKG2D-low CD8+ T cells sorted from blood. This CDR3 reads CSVEGLRGFSYNEQFF. CDR3 DNA: TGCAGCGTTGAAGGGTTGCGCGGTTTCTCCTACAATGAGCAGTTCTTC.